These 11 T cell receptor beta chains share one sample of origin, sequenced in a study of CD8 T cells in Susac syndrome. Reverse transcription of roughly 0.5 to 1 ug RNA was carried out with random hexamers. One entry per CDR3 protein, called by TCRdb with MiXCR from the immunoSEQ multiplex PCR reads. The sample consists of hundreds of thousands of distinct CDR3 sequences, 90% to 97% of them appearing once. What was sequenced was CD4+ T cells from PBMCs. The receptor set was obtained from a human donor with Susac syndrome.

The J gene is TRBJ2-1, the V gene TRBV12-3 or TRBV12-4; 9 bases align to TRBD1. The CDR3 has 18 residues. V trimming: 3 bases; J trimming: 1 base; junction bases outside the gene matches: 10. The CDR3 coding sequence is TGTGCCAGCAGTTTGGGACAGGGAGGGTCCAGGTCCTACAATGAGCAGTTCTTC. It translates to CASSLGQGGSRSYNEQFF.

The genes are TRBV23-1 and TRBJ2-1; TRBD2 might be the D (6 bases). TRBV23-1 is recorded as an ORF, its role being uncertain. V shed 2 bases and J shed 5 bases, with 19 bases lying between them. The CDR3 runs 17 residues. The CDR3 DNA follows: TGCGCCAGCAGTCAACCCGTTGGAGTAGCGGTTAACAATGAGCAGTTCTTC. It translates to CASSQPVGVAVNNEQFF.

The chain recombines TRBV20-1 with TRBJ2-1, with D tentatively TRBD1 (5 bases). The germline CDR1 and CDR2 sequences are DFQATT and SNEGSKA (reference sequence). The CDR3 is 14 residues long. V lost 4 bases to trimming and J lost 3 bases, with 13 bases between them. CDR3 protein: CSAIPWQGYNEQFF. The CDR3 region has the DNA TGCAGTGCTATTCCCTGGCAGGGCTACAATGAGCAGTTCTTC.

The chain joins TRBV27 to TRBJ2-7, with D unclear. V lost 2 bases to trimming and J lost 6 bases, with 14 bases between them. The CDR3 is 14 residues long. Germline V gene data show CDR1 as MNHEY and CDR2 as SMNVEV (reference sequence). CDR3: CASSLQSPVAEQYF. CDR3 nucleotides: TGTGCCAGCAGTTTACAGTCACCAGTAGCCGAGCAGTACTTC.

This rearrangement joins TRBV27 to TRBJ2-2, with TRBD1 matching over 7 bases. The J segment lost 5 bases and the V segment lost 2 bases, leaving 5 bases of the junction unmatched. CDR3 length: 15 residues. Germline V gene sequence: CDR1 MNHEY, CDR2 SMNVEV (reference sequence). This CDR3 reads CASSLDRVGTGELFF. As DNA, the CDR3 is TGTGCCAGCAGTTTAGACAGGGTGGGGACCGGGGAGCTGTTTTTT.

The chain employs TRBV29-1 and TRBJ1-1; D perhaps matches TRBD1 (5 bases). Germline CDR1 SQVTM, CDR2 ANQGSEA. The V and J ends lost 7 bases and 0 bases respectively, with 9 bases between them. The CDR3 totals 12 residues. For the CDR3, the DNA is TGCAGCGGACAGCGATTGAACACTGAAGCTTTCTTT. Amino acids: CSGQRLNTEAFF.

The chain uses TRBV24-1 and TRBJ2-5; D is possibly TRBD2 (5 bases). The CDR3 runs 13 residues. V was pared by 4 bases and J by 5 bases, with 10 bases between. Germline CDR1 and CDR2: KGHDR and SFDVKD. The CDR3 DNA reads TGTGCCACCAGTGACTCCCCGGGGGAGACCCAGTACTTC. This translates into CATSDSPGETQYF.

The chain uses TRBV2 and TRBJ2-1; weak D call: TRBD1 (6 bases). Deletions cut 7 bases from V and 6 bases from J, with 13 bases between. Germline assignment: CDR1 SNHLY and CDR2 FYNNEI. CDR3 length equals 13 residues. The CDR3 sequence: CASNRKGVNEQFF. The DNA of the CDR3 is TGTGCCAGCAATCGGAAGGGGGTCAATGAGCAGTTCTTC.

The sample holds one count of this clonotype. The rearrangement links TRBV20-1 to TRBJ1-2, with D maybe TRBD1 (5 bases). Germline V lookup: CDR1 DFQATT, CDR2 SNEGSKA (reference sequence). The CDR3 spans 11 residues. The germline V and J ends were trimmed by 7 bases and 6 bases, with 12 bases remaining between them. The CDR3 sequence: CSGKQGDGYTF. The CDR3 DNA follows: TGCAGTGGGAAGCAAGGGGATGGCTACACCTTC.

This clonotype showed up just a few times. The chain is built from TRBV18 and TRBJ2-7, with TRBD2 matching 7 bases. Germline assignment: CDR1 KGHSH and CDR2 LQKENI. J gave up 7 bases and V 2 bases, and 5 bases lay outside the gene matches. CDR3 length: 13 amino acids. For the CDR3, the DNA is TGTGCCAGCTCACCAGGCGGGAGTGGTGAGCAGTACTTC. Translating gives CASSPGGSGEQYF.

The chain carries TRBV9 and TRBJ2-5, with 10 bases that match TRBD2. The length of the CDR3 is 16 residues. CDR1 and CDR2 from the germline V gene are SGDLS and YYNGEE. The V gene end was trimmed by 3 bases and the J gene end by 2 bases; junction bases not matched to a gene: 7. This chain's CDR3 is CASSASSSGGQETQYF. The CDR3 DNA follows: TGTGCCAGCAGCGCTTCGTCTAGCGGGGGACAAGAGACCCAGTACTTC.